This T cell receptor beta chain was sequenced in a study of post-analysis software for immune sequencing data. Study details: Relapsing-remitting, secondary progressive and progressive-relapsing multiple sclerosis were all included among the disease courses.

This clonotype was counted only a few times. Its antigen is undetermined. General study points: In patients, about five TRBV segments were more frequent than in controls, with TRBV5-6, TRBV5-1 and TRBV20-1 among them. Significantly lower normalized Chao1 diversity was seen in multiple sclerosis patients than in controls. Samples from one preparation batch, clustered by F measure, grouped strongly together.

The TCR beta cDNA libraries carried unique molecular identifiers. In TCRdb, the PCR reads were re-called with MiXCR into one record per CDR3 protein. The sample lists 150,000 to 200,000 distinct CDR3 sequences, 35% to 40% occurring once. The CDR3 has 15 residues. Germline loops: CDR1 DFQATT, CDR2 SNEGSKA (reference sequence). V shed 3 bases and J shed 3 bases, with 15 bases lying between them. The source of this sequence is a girl aged 10 to 17 with multiple sclerosis. The sample consisted of blood, taken after autologous hematopoietic stem cell transplantation. V gene TRBV20-1 combines with J gene TRBJ2-1; D is uncertain. The CDR3 nucleotides are TGCAGTGCTAGCGGCCGGACCACTCACTACAATGAGCAGTTCTTC. It codes for CSASGRTTHYNEQFF.